This TCR beta chain is from a study of blood T cell repertoires in COVID-19. For the study at large: The study drew acute and convalescent COVID-19 samples from the United States, Italy and Spain. Sources were T cells, B-cell-depleted T cells, or PBMCs; the material itself was cDNA or gDNA.

The CDR3 length is 15 residues. Germline V gene lookup returns CDR1 SGHRS and CDR2 YFSETQ. Trimming left V 2 bases short and J 0 bases short, with 11 bases between. In the original analysis: The authors estimated nucleated cell counts from reference gene primer amplification. Profiling relied on immunoSEQ multiplex PCR, and the TCRdb table lists in-frame clones only, not all of them. The DNA was the basis for D and trimming; V, J and clone size are from that table. The data contain 100,000 to 150,000 clones, over 75% of them seen just once; the ten biggest clones take up roughly a quarter. Sequences were obtained from peripheral blood. The V and J genes are TRBV5-1 and TRBJ2-5; D might be TRBD2 (7 bases). This clonotype originated in a woman older than 75 with acute or convalescent COVID-19. CDR3 protein: CASSFGGQYQETQYF. The CDR3 DNA sequence: TGCGCCAGCAGCTTCGGGGGGCAGTACCAAGAGACCCAGTACTTC.